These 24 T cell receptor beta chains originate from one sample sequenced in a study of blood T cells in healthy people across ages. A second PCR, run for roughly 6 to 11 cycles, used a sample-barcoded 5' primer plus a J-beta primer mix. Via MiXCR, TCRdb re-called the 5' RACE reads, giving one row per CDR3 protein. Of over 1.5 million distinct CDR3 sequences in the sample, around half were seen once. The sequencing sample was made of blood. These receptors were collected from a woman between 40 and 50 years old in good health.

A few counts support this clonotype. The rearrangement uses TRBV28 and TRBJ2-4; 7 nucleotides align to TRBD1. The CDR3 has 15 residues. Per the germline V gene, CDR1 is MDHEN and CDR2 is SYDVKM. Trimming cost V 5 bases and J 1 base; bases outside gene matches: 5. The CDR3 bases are TGTGCCAGCAGTCGGGAACAGGGGGCCAAAAACATTCAGTACTTC. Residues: CASSREQGAKNIQYF.

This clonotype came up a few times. In DNA, the CDR3 is TGTGCCAGCAGCCTCCGACCTGGGGGGGGGATTAGCACAGATACGCAGTATTTT. This encodes CASSLRPGGGISTDTQYF. This chain links TRBV7-2 with TRBJ2-3; 7 positions match TRBD2. V lost 5 bases, J lost 0 bases, and 14 bases stayed unmatched. The CDR3 has 18 residues. The V gene's germline CDR1 is SGHTA and CDR2 FQGNSA.

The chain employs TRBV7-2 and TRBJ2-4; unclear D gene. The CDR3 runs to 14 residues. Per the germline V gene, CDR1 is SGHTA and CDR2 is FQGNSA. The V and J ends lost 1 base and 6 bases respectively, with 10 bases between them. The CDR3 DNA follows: TGTGCCAGCAGCTTAGGGAAGGCCTCAAACATTCAGTACTTC. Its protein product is CASSLGKASNIQYF. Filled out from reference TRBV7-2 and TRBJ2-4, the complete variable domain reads GAGVSQSPSNKVTEKGKDVELRCDPISGHTALYWYRQSLGQGLEFLIYFQGNSAPDKSGLPSDRFSAERTGGSVSTLTIQRTQQEDSAVYLCASSLGKASNIQYFGAGTRLSVL.

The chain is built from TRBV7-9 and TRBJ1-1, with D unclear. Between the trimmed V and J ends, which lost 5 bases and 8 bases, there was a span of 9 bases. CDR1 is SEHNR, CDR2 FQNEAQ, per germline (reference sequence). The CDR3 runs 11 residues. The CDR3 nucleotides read TGTGCCAGCAGCCCGATGGTGGAAGCTTTCTTT. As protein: CASSPMVEAFF.

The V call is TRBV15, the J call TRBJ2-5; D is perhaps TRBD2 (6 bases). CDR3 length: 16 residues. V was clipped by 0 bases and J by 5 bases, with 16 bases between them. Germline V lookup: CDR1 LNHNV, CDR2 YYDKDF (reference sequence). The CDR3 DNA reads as TGTGCCACCAGCAGAGAAGGAACTAGCAGGCGGGAGACCCAGTACTTC. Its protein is CATSREGTSRRETQYF.

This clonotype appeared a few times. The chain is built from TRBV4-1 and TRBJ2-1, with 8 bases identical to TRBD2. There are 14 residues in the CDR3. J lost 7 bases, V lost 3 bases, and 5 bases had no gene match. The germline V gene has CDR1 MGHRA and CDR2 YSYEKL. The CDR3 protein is CASSHPRGGNEQFF. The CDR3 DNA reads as TGCGCCAGCAGCCACCCCCGGGGGGGAAATGAGCAGTTCTTC.

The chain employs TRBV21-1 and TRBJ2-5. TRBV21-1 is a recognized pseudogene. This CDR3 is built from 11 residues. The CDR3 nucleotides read TGTGCCAGCAGGAAGGTAGAGACCCAGTACTTC. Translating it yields CASRKVETQYF.

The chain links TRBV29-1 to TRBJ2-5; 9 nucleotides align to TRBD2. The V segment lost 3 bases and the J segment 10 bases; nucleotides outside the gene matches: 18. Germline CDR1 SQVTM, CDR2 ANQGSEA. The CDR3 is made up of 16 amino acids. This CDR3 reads CSVEGELAGALRDQYF. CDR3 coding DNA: TGCAGCGTTGAGGGAGAATTAGCGGGGGCATTAAGAGACCAGTACTTC.

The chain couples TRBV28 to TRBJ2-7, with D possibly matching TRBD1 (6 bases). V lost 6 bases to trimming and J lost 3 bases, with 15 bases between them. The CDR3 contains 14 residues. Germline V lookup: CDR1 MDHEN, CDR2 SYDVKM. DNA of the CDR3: TGTGCCAGCAGGATGAGGGGGTCTAACTACGAGCAGTACTTC. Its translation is CASRMRGSNYEQYF.

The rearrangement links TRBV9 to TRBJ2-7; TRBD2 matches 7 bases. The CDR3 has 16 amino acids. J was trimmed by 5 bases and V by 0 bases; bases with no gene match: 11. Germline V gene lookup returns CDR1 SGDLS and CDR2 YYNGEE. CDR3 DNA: TGTGCCAGCAGCGTAGCGTACGGGGGAGGGAAGGACGAGCAGTACTTC. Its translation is CASSVAYGGGKDEQYF.

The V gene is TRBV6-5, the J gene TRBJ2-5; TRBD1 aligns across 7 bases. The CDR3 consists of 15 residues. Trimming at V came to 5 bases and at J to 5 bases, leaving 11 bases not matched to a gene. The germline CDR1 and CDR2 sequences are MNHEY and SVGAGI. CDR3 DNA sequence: TGTGCCAGCAGTGCGTGGGACAGCTTGGCGGAGACCCAGTACTTC. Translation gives CASSAWDSLAETQYF.

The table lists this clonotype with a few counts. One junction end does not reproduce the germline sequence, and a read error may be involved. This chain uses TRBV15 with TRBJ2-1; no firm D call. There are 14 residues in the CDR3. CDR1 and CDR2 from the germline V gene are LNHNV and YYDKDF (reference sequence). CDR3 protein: CAASRDLTLNEQFF. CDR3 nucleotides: TGTGCCGCCAGCAGAGATCTGACCCTCAATGAGCAGTTCTTC.

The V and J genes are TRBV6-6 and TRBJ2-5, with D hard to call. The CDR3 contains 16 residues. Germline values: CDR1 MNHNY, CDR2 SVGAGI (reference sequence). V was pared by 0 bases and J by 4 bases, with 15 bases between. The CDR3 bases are TGTGCCAGCAGTTACTCCCGGGTCCAAGCGAGAGAGACCCAGTACTTC. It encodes CASSYSRVQARETQYF.

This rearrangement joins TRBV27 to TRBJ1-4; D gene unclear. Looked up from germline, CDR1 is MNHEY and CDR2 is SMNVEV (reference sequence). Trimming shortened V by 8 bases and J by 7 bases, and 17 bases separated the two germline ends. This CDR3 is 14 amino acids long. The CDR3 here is CASRRTWAGEKLFF. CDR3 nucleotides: TGTGCCAGCCGCCGCACGTGGGCTGGTGAAAAACTGTTTTTT.

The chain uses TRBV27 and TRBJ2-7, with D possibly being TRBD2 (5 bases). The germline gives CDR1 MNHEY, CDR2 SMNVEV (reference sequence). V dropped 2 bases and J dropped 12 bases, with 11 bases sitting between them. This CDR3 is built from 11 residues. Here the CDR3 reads CASSLSPRGYF. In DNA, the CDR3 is TGTGCCAGCAGTTTAAGCCCACGGGGGTACTTC.

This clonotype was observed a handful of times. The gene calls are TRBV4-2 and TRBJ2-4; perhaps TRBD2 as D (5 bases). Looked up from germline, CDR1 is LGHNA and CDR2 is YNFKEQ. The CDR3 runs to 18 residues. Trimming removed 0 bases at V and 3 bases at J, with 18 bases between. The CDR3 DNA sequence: TGTGCCAGCAGCCAAGAGCTGATCGGGGAAGGATACAAAAACATTCAGTACTTC. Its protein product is CASSQELIGEGYKNIQYF.

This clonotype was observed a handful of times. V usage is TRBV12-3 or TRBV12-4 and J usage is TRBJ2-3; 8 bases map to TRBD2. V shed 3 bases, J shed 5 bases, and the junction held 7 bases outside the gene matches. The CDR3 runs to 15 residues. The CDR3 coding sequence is TGTGCCAGCAGTTTTGGCGGGGGGCAGGGAGATACGCAGTATTTT. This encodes CASSFGGGQGDTQYF.

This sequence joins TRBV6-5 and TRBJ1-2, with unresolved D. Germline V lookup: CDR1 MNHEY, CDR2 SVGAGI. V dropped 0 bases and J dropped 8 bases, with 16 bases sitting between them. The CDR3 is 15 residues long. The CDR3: CASSYSTLTSGGYTF. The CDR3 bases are TGTGCCAGCAGTTACTCGACACTCACATCGGGCGGCTACACCTTC.

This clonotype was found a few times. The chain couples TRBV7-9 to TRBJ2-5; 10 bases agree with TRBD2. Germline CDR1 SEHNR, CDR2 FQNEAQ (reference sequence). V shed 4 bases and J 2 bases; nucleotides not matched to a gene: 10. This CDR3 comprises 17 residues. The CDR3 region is CASSSKASGGGQETQYF. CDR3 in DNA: TGTGCCAGCAGCTCCAAGGCTAGCGGGGGAGGACAAGAGACCCAGTACTTC.

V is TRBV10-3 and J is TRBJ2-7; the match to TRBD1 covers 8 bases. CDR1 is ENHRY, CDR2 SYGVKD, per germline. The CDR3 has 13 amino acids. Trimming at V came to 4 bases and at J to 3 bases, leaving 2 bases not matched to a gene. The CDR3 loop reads CAISGTGNYEQYF. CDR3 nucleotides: TGTGCCATCAGTGGGACAGGGAACTACGAGCAGTACTTC.

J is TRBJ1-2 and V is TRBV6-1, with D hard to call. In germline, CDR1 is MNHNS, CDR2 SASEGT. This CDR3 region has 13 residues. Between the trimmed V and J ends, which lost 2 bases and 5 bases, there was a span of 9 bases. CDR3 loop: CASSEKGLYGYTF. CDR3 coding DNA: TGTGCCAGCAGTGAAAAAGGGCTGTATGGCTACACCTTC.

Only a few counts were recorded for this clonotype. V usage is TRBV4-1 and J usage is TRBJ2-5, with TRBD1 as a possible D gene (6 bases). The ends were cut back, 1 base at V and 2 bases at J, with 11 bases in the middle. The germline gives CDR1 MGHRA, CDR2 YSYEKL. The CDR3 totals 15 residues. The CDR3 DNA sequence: TGCGCCAGCAGCCAAGTTATGACAGGACAAGAGACCCAGTACTTC. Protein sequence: CASSQVMTGQETQYF.

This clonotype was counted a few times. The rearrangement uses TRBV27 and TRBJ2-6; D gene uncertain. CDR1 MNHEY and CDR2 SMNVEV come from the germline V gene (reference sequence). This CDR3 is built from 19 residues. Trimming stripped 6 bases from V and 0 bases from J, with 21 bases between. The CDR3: CASRPRASKLLSGANVLTF. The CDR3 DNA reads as TGTGCCAGCAGACCCCGGGCCAGTAAGCTTCTCTCTGGGGCCAACGTCCTGACTTTC.

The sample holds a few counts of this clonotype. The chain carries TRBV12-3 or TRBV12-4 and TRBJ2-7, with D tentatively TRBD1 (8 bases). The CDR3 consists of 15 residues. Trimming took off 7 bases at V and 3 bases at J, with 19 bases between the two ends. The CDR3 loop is CASNPTGGAVYEQYF. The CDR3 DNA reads TGTGCCAGCAACCCCACAGGGGGGGCGGTCTACGAGCAGTACTTC.